The T cell receptor (beta chain) described here comes from a study of cytomegalovirus exposure and HLA in healthy donors. Concerning this clone: Its antigen is unknown.

A multiplex PCR was run with 60 Vbeta primers and 13 Jbeta primers. The method was immunoSEQ multiplex PCR; TCRdb's version includes in-frame clones alone and lacks a portion of them. Of some 140,000 clones in the sample, around four fifths are singletons; the top ten hold just over 8%. The study, taken as a whole, reports: At a 0.05 false discovery rate, a later analysis found roughly 17,000 TCR beta sequences to be associated with HLA alleles. It was around 160 TCR beta chains that were listed as cytomegalovirus-associated. Accounts indicate the classifier identified cytomegalovirus status with strong specificity and sensitivity. Later analysis showed most CMV-associated TCR beta chains appearing HLA-restricted.

This TCR came from a woman between 50 and 59 years old in good health and CMV-seropositive. Sequencing used PBMCs.

CDR3 DNA sequence: TGTGCCAGCAGCTCAACTCGAATCTACGAGCAGTACTTC. Translating it yields CASSSTRIYEQYF. The chain employs TRBV7-8 and TRBJ2-7; D is undetermined. Deletions cut 4 bases from V and 3 bases from J, with 10 bases between. CDR3 length: 13 residues. Looked up from germline, CDR1 is SGHVS and CDR2 is FQNEAQ. The full variable domain, rest sourced from reference TRBV7-8 and TRBJ2-7, is GAGVSQSPRYKVAKRGQDVALRCDPISGHVSLFWYQQALGQGPEFLTYFQNEAQLDKSGLPSDRFFAERPEGSVSTLKIQRTQQEDSAVYLCASSSTRIYEQYFGPGTRLTVT.